The TCR beta chain under discussion was sequenced for a study of blood T cell repertoires in COVID-19. Overall study: PBMCs, B-cell-depleted T cells, or T cells were the source of the cDNA or gDNA that made up the material.

Germline CDR1 reads ENHRY; CDR2 reads SYGVKD. The ends were cut back, 4 bases at V and 1 base at J, with 10 bases in the middle. The CDR3 extends over 14 amino acids. Authors' methods: Amplification of reference gene primers was used by the study to estimate nucleated cell counts. TCRdb keeps only in-frame clones here, not all; method: immunoSEQ multiplex PCR. V and J calls and clone size are as listed in that table; D and trimming were resolved from the DNA. The sample includes roughly 60,000 clones, just under 80% of them seen just once. The table lists this clone with a few counts. The origin of this receptor is a human donor in a cohort sampled during active COVID-19. The rearrangement uses TRBV10-3 and TRBJ1-1; a weak D match, TRBD1 (5 bases). The sequenced material came from peripheral blood. CDR3 sequence: CAISATDPNTEAFF. DNA of the CDR3: TGTGCCATCAGTGCGACAGACCCGAACACTGAAGCTTTCTTT.